The 12 T cell receptor beta chains presented below share a single source sample, sequenced in a study of OX40 agonist ivuxolimab in advanced cancers. Measured with immunoSEQ multiplex PCR; TCRdb has only the in-frame clones, and not every one. The sample includes under 100,000 clones, 80% to 95% of them seen just once. The sample here was CD4+ or CD8+ T cells sorted from blood, taken in a trial of the OX40 agonist ivuxolimab. All receptors derive from an adult with an advanced solid tumor such as melanoma, head and neck, liver or kidney cancer.

The CDR3 DNA sequence: TGTGCCAGTAGTAAATTTTACGGGGGCGCAGGGGATACGCAGTATTTT. Translated: CASSKFYGGAGDTQYF. This chain links TRBV19 with TRBJ2-3; D may match TRBD1 or TRBD2 (6 bases each). V was shortened by 4 bases and J by 6 bases, with 20 bases between the two germline ends. Germline V gene sequence: CDR1 LNHDA, CDR2 SQIVND (reference sequence). The CDR3 is 16 amino acids. Looking up the rest from reference TRBV19 and TRBJ2-3 gives the full variable domain: DGGITQSPKYLFRKEGQNVTLSCEQNLNHDAMYWYRQDPGQGLRLIYYSQIVNDFQKGDIAEGYSVSREKKESFPLTVTSAQKNPTAFYLCASSKFYGGAGDTQYFGPGTRLTVL.

The V and J genes are TRBV21-1 and TRBJ2-3; the table's D call of TRBD2 was not tested on the DNA. TRBV21-1 has pseudogene status. There are 15 residues in the CDR3. The CDR3, as DNA: TGTGCCAGCAGAGAAGGAGACTCTAGCACAGATACGCAGTATTTT. Translating gives CASREGDSSTDTQYF.

The chain links TRBV5-4 to TRBJ2-1, with a tentative D call TRBD2 (6 bases). V dropped 0 bases and J dropped 4 bases, with 8 bases sitting between them. Germline V gene lookup returns CDR1 SGHNT and CDR2 YYREEE (reference sequence). The CDR3 is 14 amino acids. Here the CDR3 DNA reads TGTGCCAGCAGCTTGGACCGGGGGTACAATGAGCAGTTCTTC. Translation: CASSLDRGYNEQFF.

The genes are TRBV27 and TRBJ1-3; possibly TRBD1 for D (6 bases). CDR1 and CDR2 (germline): MNHEY, SMNVEV (reference sequence). CDR3 length: 16 residues. V lost 4 bases and J 0 bases, leaving 13 bases between the germline ends. CDR3 bases: TGTGCCAGCAGTTGGAGGGGGGGGTTCTCTGGAAACACCATATATTTT. As protein: CASSWRGGFSGNTIYF.

The chain is built from TRBV18 and TRBJ1-1; no definite D call. The V end was cut by 1 base, the J end by 7 bases, with 7 bases between. This CDR3 region has 12 residues. Germline assignment: CDR1 KGHSH and CDR2 LQKENI. The chain's CDR3 is CASSPRPDEAFF. The DNA for the CDR3 is TGTGCCAGCTCACCACGGCCCGATGAAGCTTTCTTT. Supplemented by reference TRBV18 and TRBJ1-1, the full variable domain reads NAGVMQNPRHLVRRRGQEARLRCSPMKGHSHVYWYRQLPEEGLKFMVYLQKENIIDESGMPKERFSAEFPKEGPSILRIQQVVRGDSAAYFCASSPRPDEAFFGQGTRLTVV.

This clone was seen once. The V gene is TRBV7-9, the J gene TRBJ2-7; D is perhaps TRBD1 (5 bases). The CDR3 contains 12 residues. V dropped 5 bases and J dropped 7 bases, with 12 bases sitting between them. The germline V gene encodes CDR1 SEHNR and CDR2 FQNEAQ (reference sequence). For the CDR3, the DNA is TGTGCCAGCAGCGTAGGGGTGGGGGAGCAGTACTTC. Amino acids: CASSVGVGEQYF.

The gene calls are TRBV5-1 and TRBJ1-1, with D unclear. V was pared by 5 bases and J by 1 base, with 12 bases between. The CDR3 runs 14 residues. CDR1 is SGHRS and CDR2 is YFSETQ in the germline V gene. CDR3 residues: CASRPWGTNTEAFF. The DNA of the CDR3 is TGCGCCAGCAGACCTTGGGGAACGAACACTGAAGCTTTCTTT.

The chain links TRBV29-1 to TRBJ2-3; TRBD2 agrees at 13 bases. Germline V gene data show CDR1 as SQVTM and CDR2 as ANQGSEA. Trimming took 4 bases from V and 1 from J; bases not matched to a gene: 8. The CDR3 length is 17 residues. CDR3 nucleotide sequence: TGCAGCGTTGGGGGACTAGCGGGAAAGGGGCGCACAGATACGCAGTATTTT. It specifies CSVGGLAGKGRTDTQYF.

The chain recombines TRBV18 with TRBJ2-3; possible D gene TRBD2, 6 bases. Germline CDR1 is KGHSH and CDR2 is LQKENI. V lost 3 bases and J 4 bases, leaving 20 bases between the germline ends. The CDR3 has 17 residues. The CDR3 nucleotides are TGTGCCAGCTCACCTTTTCGGACGGGGGATTTTGCAGATACGCAGTATTTT. It specifies CASSPFRTGDFADTQYF.

The chain recombines TRBV30 with TRBJ1-3, with no clear D. The CDR3 is made up of 12 amino acids. Germline CDR1 reads GTSNPN; CDR2 reads SVGIG (reference sequence). The ends were cut back, 4 bases at V and 2 bases at J, with 6 bases in the middle. The CDR3 sequence: CAWNHPGNTIYF. In DNA, the CDR3 is TGTGCCTGGAACCATCCTGGAAACACCATATATTTT.

The chain is built from TRBV10-3 and TRBJ2-5; D unresolved. The CDR3 totals 14 residues. Germline CDR1 is ENHRY and CDR2 is SYGVKD. The V end lost 7 bases, the J end lost 7 bases, and 19 bases lay between the germline ends. CDR3 DNA sequence: TGTGCCATCAAGGACGCCGAGCCTTTAGCGACCCAGTACTTC. As protein: CAIKDAEPLATQYF.

This rearrangement joins TRBV18 to TRBJ2-7; possibly TRBD1 or TRBD2 for D (5 bases each). V dropped 4 bases and J dropped 3 bases, with 10 bases sitting between them. Germline CDR1 and CDR2: KGHSH and LQKENI. The CDR3 totals 13 residues. CDR3 sequence: CASSRGEGYEQYF. The CDR3 bases are TGTGCCAGCTCACGAGGGGAAGGCTACGAGCAGTACTTC.